A single sample gave rise to the 24 T cell receptor beta chains below, sequenced in a study of T cell responses to AZD1222 COVID-19 vaccine. Using immunoSEQ multiplex PCR, the repertoire was profiled, and TCRdb retains in-frame clones only, with some absent. The top ten clones hold under 4.5% of a sample with about 120,000 clones, roughly 90% of them seen once. The specimen was peripheral blood, collected 28 days after the second dose of the MenACWY control vaccine. The source is an adult who received the MenACWY meningococcal vaccine as a control.

The chain joins TRBV20-1 to TRBJ2-7, with 7 bases lining up with TRBD2. Trimming cost V 3 bases and J 7 bases; bases outside gene matches: 6. Germline CDR1 is DFQATT and CDR2 is SNEGSKA (reference sequence). The CDR3 extends over 12 amino acids. CDR3 sequence reads: CSASRGEGEQYV. The CDR3 DNA reads as TGCAGTGCTAGTCGGGGGGAAGGGGAGCAGTACGTC.

The chain carries TRBV28 and TRBJ2-3; D remains ambiguous. Trimming pared 6 bases from V and 2 bases from J, leaving 12 bases between. Germline V CDR1 and CDR2: MDHEN, SYDVKM. The CDR3 totals 14 residues. In nucleotides, the CDR3 is TGTGCCAGCAGCCCCCTCGACCTCACAGATACGCAGTATTTT. It is translated as CASSPLDLTDTQYF.

The chain combines TRBV3-1 (or the pseudogene TRBV3-2) with TRBJ2-5; 7 nucleotides agree with TRBD2. CDR1 is LGHDT, CDR2 YNNKEL, per germline (reference sequence). The junction had 4 bases not matched to a gene; V was cut back by 5 bases and J by 1 base. The CDR3 sequence is 14 residues long. The CDR3 DNA follows: TGTGCCAGCAGCGAGCGGGACTTCCAAGAGACCCAGTACTTC. Amino acids: CASSERDFQETQYF.

The chain couples TRBV19 to TRBJ2-3, with TRBD1 as a possible D gene (6 bases). Germline CDR1 reads LNHDA; CDR2 reads SQIVND (reference sequence). The CDR3 consists of 13 residues. V was pared by 7 bases and J by 4 bases, with 12 bases between. CDR3: CASTQGPADTQYF. CDR3 sequence (DNA): TGTGCCAGTACTCAGGGGCCCGCAGATACGCAGTATTTT.

This clone was recorded only once. The rearrangement uses TRBV5-1 and TRBJ2-2; possibly TRBD1 or TRBD2 for D (5 bases each). V was cut by 1 base and J by 3 bases, with 10 bases left in between. The germline CDR1 and CDR2 sequences are SGHRS and YFSETQ. The CDR3 contains 15 residues. CDR3 sequence (DNA): TGCGCCAGCAGCTTGATGGGGGTGGACACCGGGGAGCTGTTTTTT. Amino acids: CASSLMGVDTGELFF.

The J gene is TRBJ2-4, the V gene TRBV28; weak D call: TRBD2 (5 bases). Germline CDR1 and CDR2: MDHEN and SYDVKM. The V end lost 4 bases, the J end lost 5 bases, and 18 bases lay between the germline ends. The CDR3 loop spans 16 amino acids. CDR3 DNA: TGTGCCAGCAGTTATACATCAAAGGGTAGCGAAAACATTCAGTACTTC. This codes for CASSYTSKGSENIQYF. The variable domain in full, with the rest retrieved from reference TRBV28 and TRBJ2-4, is DVKVTQSSRYLVKRTGEKVFLECVQDMDHENMFWYRQDPGLGLRLIYFSYDVKMKEKGDIPEGYSVSREKKERFSLILESASTNQTSMYLCASSYTSKGSENIQYFGAGTRLSVL.

On this clone itself: Germline is not matched at one junction end, which may reflect a read error. The chain combines TRBV7-2 with TRBJ2-1; D is ambiguous. The CDR3 has 14 residues. Germline lookup yields CDR1 SGHTA and CDR2 FQGNSA. The CDR3 sequence is CASSLRVSNNEQFF. The CDR3 coding sequence is TGTGCCAGCAGCCTACGGGTCTCCAACAATGAGCAGTTCTTC. The whole variable domain, remainder taken from reference TRBV7-2 and TRBJ2-1, is GAGVSQSPSNKVTEKGKDVELRCDPISGHTALYWYRQSLGQGLEFLIYFQGNSAPDKSGLPSDRFSAERTGGSVSTLTIQRTQQEDSAVYLCASSLRVSNNEQFFGPGTRLTVL.

Of note for this clone: At the DNA level, this CDR3 is encoded by other sequences in the same sample as well. The CDR3 region is CAIRGDGNTGELFF. The CDR3, as DNA: TGTGCCATCAGAGGGGACGGGAACACCGGGGAGCTGTTTTTT. The chain joins TRBV10-3 to TRBJ2-2, with D perhaps being TRBD1 or TRBD2 (5 bases each). Germline V lookup: CDR1 ENHRY, CDR2 SYGVKD. The CDR3 runs 14 residues. V gave up 6 bases and J gave up 1 base, with 9 bases separating them.

V is TRBV19 and J is TRBJ1-3, with D unresolved. Germline CDR1 LNHDA, CDR2 SQIVND (reference sequence). V gave up 0 bases and J gave up 4 bases, with 4 bases separating them. There are 13 residues in the CDR3. The CDR3 here is CASSIDTGNTIYF. Written as DNA, the CDR3 is TGTGCCAGTAGTATAGATACCGGAAACACCATATATTTT.

V gene TRBV28 combines with J gene TRBJ2-6; unclear D gene. Per germline, CDR1 MDHEN and CDR2 SYDVKM. The CDR3 is made up of 19 amino acids. Trimming removed 4 bases from V and 0 bases from J, with 19 bases in between. This chain's CDR3 is CASSSPLVGPSSGANVLTF. Here the CDR3 DNA reads TGTGCCAGCAGTTCCCCCCTGGTAGGGCCGAGCTCTGGGGCCAACGTCCTGACTTTC.

This chain uses TRBV12-3 or TRBV12-4 with TRBJ2-2; D uncertain. Trimming shortened V by 3 bases and J by 2 bases, and 4 bases separated the two germline ends. This CDR3 comprises 13 residues. The CDR3 nucleotides are TGTGCCAGCAGTTTTAGAAACACCGGGGAGCTGTTTTTT. It yields the protein CASSFRNTGELFF.

This chain links TRBV7-9 with TRBJ2-7; 7 bases are shared with TRBD1. V gave up 5 bases and J gave up 1 base; unmatched junction bases: 5. Germline loops: CDR1 SEHNR, CDR2 FQNEAQ (reference sequence). CDR3 length: 14 amino acids. CDR3 loop: CASSLDRASYEQYF. In DNA, the CDR3 is TGTGCCAGCAGCCTAGACAGGGCATCCTACGAGCAGTACTTC.

The chain is built from TRBV5-1 and TRBJ1-1, with a weak D call TRBD1 (6 bases). The CDR3 runs 15 residues. Deletions cut 0 bases from V and 4 bases from J, with 13 bases between. The germline V gene encodes CDR1 SGHRS and CDR2 YFSETQ. CDR3 coding DNA: TGCGCCAGCAGCTTGGCGTGGGGGCGCGGCACTGAAGCTTTCTTT. It translates to CASSLAWGRGTEAFF.

The V call is TRBV5-5, the J call TRBJ1-1; tentative D call: TRBD1 (5 bases). CDR3 length: 14 amino acids. Trimming stripped 1 base from V and 4 bases from J, with 11 bases between. Looked up from germline, CDR1 is SGHKS and CDR2 is YYEKEE (reference sequence). The CDR3 loop reads CASSLRSGGTEAFF. CDR3 DNA: TGTGCCAGCAGCTTGAGGTCGGGGGGCACTGAAGCTTTCTTT.

The chain links TRBV5-1 to TRBJ2-5; TRBD2 matches at 7 bases. The length of the CDR3 is 13 residues. Germline V lookup: CDR1 SGHRS, CDR2 YFSETQ. V gave up 6 bases and J gave up 0 bases; unmatched junction bases: 2. The CDR3, as DNA: TGCGCCAGCACCCGGGGGGACCAAGAGACCCAGTACTTC. Protein product: CASTRGDQETQYF.

The V call is TRBV9, the J call TRBJ1-1; 10 positions agree with TRBD1. V lost 3 bases, J lost 7 bases, and 12 bases stayed unmatched. The CDR3 has 16 amino acids. Germline lookup yields CDR1 SGDLS and CDR2 YYNGEE. CDR3 protein: CASSAAGTGASIEAFF. DNA for the CDR3: TGTGCCAGCAGCGCTGCCGGGACAGGGGCGTCGATTGAAGCTTTCTTT. Looking up the rest from reference TRBV9 and TRBJ1-1 gives the full variable domain: DSGVTQTPKHLITATGQRVTLRCSPRSGDLSVYWYQQSLDQGLQFLIQYYNGEERAKGNILERFSAQQFPDLHSELNLSSLELGDSALYFCASSAAGTGASIEAFFGQGTRLTVV.

V is TRBV4-2 and J is TRBJ2-5; D is ambiguous. This CDR3 has 16 residues. The V and J ends lost 0 bases and 0 bases respectively, with 11 bases between them. Per germline, CDR1 LGHNA and CDR2 YNFKEQ. The CDR3 DNA follows: TGTGCCAGCAGCCAAGATTGGGCGTACTACCAAGAGACCCAGTACTTC. As protein: CASSQDWAYYQETQYF.

V gene TRBV5-1 combines with J gene TRBJ2-5; 8 nucleotides agree with TRBD1. The CDR3 covers 16 residues. Germline trimming cut 4 bases from V and 5 bases from J; bases unmatched to any gene: 13. Germline CDR1 reads SGHRS; CDR2 reads YFSETQ. CDR3: CASSPNGQGRRETQYF. In nucleotides, the CDR3 is TGCGCCAGCAGCCCGAACGGACAGGGCAGGCGGGAGACCCAGTACTTC.

This clone showed up just a few times. This chain joins TRBV2 and TRBJ1-5; 11 positions agree with TRBD1. CDR1 SNHLY and CDR2 FYNNEI come from the germline V gene. Trimming at V came to 4 bases and at J to 2 bases, leaving 4 bases not matched to a gene. This CDR3 contains 16 residues. The CDR3 spells CASSGGQGAGNQPQHF. The CDR3 nucleotides are TGTGCCAGCAGTGGCGGACAGGGGGCAGGCAATCAGCCCCAGCATTTT.

The chain has TRBV19 and TRBJ1-1; 7 bases align to TRBD1. V lost 4 bases and J lost 4; bases outside the gene matches: 3. The CDR3 totals 13 residues. CDR1 is LNHDA, CDR2 SQIVND, per germline (reference sequence). The CDR3 loop is CASSSQGVTEAFF. In DNA, the CDR3 is TGTGCCAGTAGTAGTCAGGGGGTCACTGAAGCTTTCTTT.

The rearrangement uses TRBV7-2 and TRBJ2-5, with 7 bases identical to TRBD2. In germline, CDR1 is SGHTA, CDR2 FQGNSA. V was pared by 2 bases and J by 2 bases, with 8 bases of the junction left unmatched. The CDR3 sequence is 16 residues long. CDR3 DNA sequence: TGTGCCAGCAGCTTATTCAGGGAGGGTCCACAAGAGACCCAGTACTTC. Protein product: CASSLFREGPQETQYF.

The V gene is TRBV9, the J gene TRBJ2-3; TRBD2 matches at 7 bases. Germline trimming cut 6 bases from V and 0 bases from J; bases unmatched to any gene: 7. Germline CDR1 SGDLS, CDR2 YYNGEE. The CDR3 extends over 15 amino acids. The CDR3 DNA is TGTGCCAGCAACCCCGGGGGAGGGAGCACAGATACGCAGTATTTT. Protein product: CASNPGGGSTDTQYF.

The V call is TRBV24-1, the J call TRBJ2-1; D is unresolved. The CDR3 has 12 residues. The ends were cut back, 3 bases at V and 7 bases at J, with 6 bases in the middle. CDR1 and CDR2 (germline): KGHDR, SFDVKD. The CDR3 loop reads CATSDAGNEQFF. The CDR3 DNA follows: TGTGCCACCAGTGATGCCGGAAATGAGCAGTTCTTC.

V usage is TRBV2 and J usage is TRBJ1-5; no clear D. The CDR3 extends over 14 amino acids. Trimming removed 3 bases from V and 3 bases from J, with 9 bases in between. Germline CDR1 SNHLY, CDR2 FYNNEI. This chain's CDR3 is CASSEVQINQPQHF. The CDR3, as DNA: TGTGCCAGCAGTGAGGTTCAGATCAATCAGCCCCAGCATTTT.